Detailed here is one TCR beta chain. Its antigen is unidentified. V was cut by 8 bases and J by 14 bases, with 16 bases left in between. This CDR3 is built from 11 residues. CDR1 and CDR2 from the germline V gene are MNHEY and SMNVEV (reference sequence). Primed by a sample-barcoded 5' primer and a J-beta primer mix, a second PCR proceeded for about 6 to 12 cycles. All samples gave at least 3 million CDR3-containing paired-end reads. Each CDR3 protein gets one entry after TCRdb re-called the 5' RACE reads with MiXCR. The data contain roughly 1.6 million distinct CDR3 sequences, almost 35% of them singletons. This sample is drawn from a study of blood T cells in healthy people across ages. General study findings and limits: Naive T cell percentage and TCR beta diversity correlated strongly.

The chain combines TRBV27 with TRBJ2-1; D is perhaps TRBD1 or TRBD2 (5 bases each). The sample was blood. This receptor was identified in a woman aged 25-40 years in good health. CDR3 residues: CASYRGPREFF. CDR3 bases: TGTGCCAGCTACCGGGGCCCGAGGGAGTTCTTC.